The source of this TCR beta chain is a study of breast tumors, draining lymph nodes, adjacent tissues. Study-level results: The data were judged consistent with most tumor T cells coming from lymph node and expanding in tumor. Tumors had less TCR diversity than lymph nodes, more than nontumor tissue. Luminal-like breast cancer showed significantly higher tumor–nontumor repertoire similarity than basal-like. That most tumor T cells come from lymph nodes remained unproven.

Samples came from axillary lymph nodes draining the breast cancer. TCRdb re-derived calls from the multiplex PCR reads in MiXCR, one entry per CDR3 protein. The table lists roughly 80,000 distinct CDR3 sequences, roughly a fifth of them singletons. The CDR3 length is 14 residues. V shed 8 bases and J shed 4 bases, with 16 bases lying between them. The germline V gene has CDR1 LNHDA and CDR2 SQIVND (reference sequence). This clonotype has ten or more counts. Antigen specificity is unknown. What was sequenced was axillary lymph node tissue. The rearrangement joins TRBV19 to TRBJ2-3; D unresolved. This sequence was found in a female donor with breast cancer. Some clones in this sample may be carry-over from other donors' samples. The CDR3 nucleotides are TGTGCCAGTGGTCCAACTCTGTACCCAGATACGCAGTATTTT. Amino acids: CASGPTLYPDTQYF.